This TCR beta chain comes out of a study of response to subunit inactivated influenza vaccine. One entry per CDR3 protein, called by TCRdb with MiXCR from the RT-PCR reads. This table holds approximately 730,000 distinct CDR3 sequences, approximately 15% found once. Study-wide findings and caveats: Few new T cells, the authors suggested, are recruited by each seasonal influenza vaccination.

This CDR3 has 13 residues. Germline CDR1 MNHEY, CDR2 SMNVEV (reference sequence). V lost 7 bases and J lost 8, with 14 bases in between. Worth noting for this clonotype: Its target is unknown.

J is TRBJ1-4 and V is TRBV27, with a tentative D call TRBD1 (5 bases). The specimen comprised PBMCs from blood, sampled roughly 15 days before vaccination. The sequence derives from a man aged 45 to 65 who received an inactivated influenza vaccine. CDR3 nucleotides: TGTGCCAGCACGGCCTGGGGGGGGGAAAAACTGTTTTTT. This encodes CASTAWGGEKLFF. The whole variable domain, remainder taken from reference TRBV27 and TRBJ1-4, is EAQVTQNPRYLITVTGKKLTVTCSQNMNHEYMSWYRQDPGLGLRQIYYSMNVEVTDKGDVPEGYKVSRKEKRNFPLILESPSPNQTSLYFCASTAWGGEKLFFGSGTQLSVL.